The 28 T cell receptor beta chains given below trace back to one sample, sequenced in a study of T-cell reconstitution after alpha-beta-depleted transplantation in children. Using unique molecular identifiers, the investigators prepared the TCRbeta library. TCRdb independently ran MiXCR on the PCR reads; one entry per CDR3 protein. In the table there are about 340,000 distinct CDR3 sequences, over 9% of which are singletons. Here the sequenced sample was PBMCs from the stem cell graft donor, taken from the stem cell graft. The receptors were gathered from a human donor who donated a stem cell graft to a child with acute lymphoblastic leukemia.

This clonotype has just a few counts. The V and J genes are TRBV4-3 and TRBJ2-3; no definite D call. The V gene's germline CDR1 is LGHNA and CDR2 YSLEER. Between the trimmed V and J ends, which lost 1 base and 6 bases, there was a span of 8 bases. There are 13 residues in the CDR3. This chain's CDR3 is CASSQAPADTQYF. For the CDR3, the DNA is TGCGCCAGCAGCCAAGCCCCGGCGGATACGCAGTATTTT.

V is TRBV9 and J is TRBJ2-3, with D possibly matching TRBD2 (6 bases). V lost 3 bases to trimming and J lost 4 bases, with 15 bases between them. Looked up from germline, CDR1 is SGDLS and CDR2 is YYNGEE. The CDR3 extends over 15 amino acids. CDR3 region: CASSAEEGLADTQYF. In DNA form, the CDR3 reads TGTGCCAGCAGCGCGGAGGAGGGGCTCGCAGATACGCAGTATTTT. Based on the CDR3 plus reference TRBV9 and TRBJ2-3, the full variable domain is DSGVTQTPKHLITATGQRVTLRCSPRSGDLSVYWYQQSLDQGLQFLIQYYNGEERAKGNILERFSAQQFPDLHSELNLSSLELGDSALYFCASSAEEGLADTQYFGPGTRLTVL.

This clonotype has a count of ten or more. The chain links TRBV7-2 to TRBJ2-7, with unresolved D. Germline loops: CDR1 SGHTA, CDR2 FQGNSA. The CDR3 is made up of 12 amino acids. The V end was cut by 1 base, the J end by 6 bases, with 7 bases between. CDR3 in amino acids: CASSLDVSEQYF. CDR3 DNA sequence: TGTGCCAGCAGCTTAGATGTCAGCGAGCAGTACTTC.

This clonotype was detected only a few times. The V call is TRBV20-1, the J call TRBJ1-2; D is ambiguous. V lost 0 bases to trimming and J lost 1 base, with 21 bases between them. Per germline, CDR1 DFQATT and CDR2 SNEGSKA (reference sequence). This CDR3 is 18 amino acids long. CDR3 DNA: TGCAGTGCTAGAGAAATTTCGGTTGGCACAGCCCGTAACTATGGCTACACCTTC. Its protein is CSAREISVGTARNYGYTF.

This clonotype was picked up many times. The chain employs TRBV12-3 or TRBV12-4 and TRBJ2-1; D uncertain. The CDR3 is made up of 12 amino acids. The ends were cut back, 5 bases at V and 14 bases at J, with 16 bases in the middle. CDR3 in amino acids: CASSLPSGRKFF. The CDR3 bases are TGTGCCAGCAGTCTACCTAGTGGGCGGAAGTTCTTC.

The table lists this clonotype with many counts. The rearrangement uses TRBV7-2 and TRBJ2-3, with TRBD2 identical over 7 bases. After removal of 8 bases from V and 5 bases from J, the junction contained 4 bases not matched to a gene. Germline V lookup: CDR1 SGHTA, CDR2 FQGNSA. The CDR3 runs to 12 residues. CDR3 residues: CASGRGGDTQYF. CDR3 DNA: TGTGCCAGCGGGCGCGGGGGAGATACGCAGTATTTT.

The chain combines TRBV5-1 with TRBJ2-1; no definite D call. Trimming removed 3 bases from V and 6 bases from J, with 16 bases in between. This CDR3 has 15 residues. Germline V gene lookup returns CDR1 SGHRS and CDR2 YFSETQ. The CDR3 nucleotides read TGCGCCAGCAGCTCGTGGACGGAGATCCCCAATGAGCAGTTCTTC. Protein sequence: CASSSWTEIPNEQFF.

This clonotype was observed many times. This sequence joins TRBV4-3 and TRBJ2-3; TRBD2 aligns across 10 bases. Losses at the gene ends were 4 bases for V and 6 bases for J; bases not matched to a gene: 10. CDR1 LGHNA and CDR2 YSLEER come from the germline V gene. The CDR3 consists of 16 residues. In nucleotides, the CDR3 is TGCGCCAGCAGCCTCCTTCTAGCGGGAGTAGTTGATACGCAGTATTTT. Amino acids: CASSLLLAGVVDTQYF.

This rearrangement joins TRBV5-1 to TRBJ2-7, with 7 bases fitting TRBD2. The ends lost 4 bases at V and 3 bases at J; junction bases unmatched: 10. The germline V gene has CDR1 SGHRS and CDR2 YFSETQ. This CDR3 comprises 15 residues. CDR3 sequence: CASSLTSANFYEQYF. CDR3 DNA sequence: TGCGCCAGCAGCCTTACTAGCGCAAATTTCTACGAGCAGTACTTC. Full variable domain (rest looked up from reference TRBV5-1 and TRBJ2-7): KAGVTQTPRYLIKTRGQQVTLSCSPISGHRSVSWYQQTPGQGLQFLFEYFSETQRNKGNFPGRFSGRQFSNSRSEMNVSTLELGDSALYLCASSLTSANFYEQYFGPGTRLTVT.

Ten or more counts support this clonotype. The V gene is TRBV4-1, the J gene TRBJ2-5; D perhaps matches TRBD2 (6 bases). Per the germline V gene, CDR1 is MGHRA and CDR2 is YSYEKL. This CDR3 is built from 15 residues. Trimming shortened V by 1 base and J by 4 bases, and 13 bases separated the two germline ends. CDR3 in DNA: TGCGCCAGCAGCCAAGTACTAGCAAATGGAGAGACCCAGTACTTC. It is translated as CASSQVLANGETQYF.

The chain couples TRBV12-3 or TRBV12-4 to TRBJ2-7; tentative D call: TRBD2 (6 bases). CDR3 size: 14 residues. Deletions cut 6 bases from V and 2 bases from J, with 14 bases between. Here the CDR3 reads CASSLRDWPYEQYF. CDR3 in DNA: TGTGCCAGCAGCCTCAGGGACTGGCCCTACGAGCAGTACTTC.

This clonotype was counted only a few times. The chain joins TRBV30 to TRBJ2-5, with a possible D match to TRBD2 (6 bases). Trimming took off 0 bases at V and 2 bases at J, with 10 bases between the two ends. The CDR3 loop spans 14 amino acids. Germline CDR1 reads GTSNPN; CDR2 reads SVGIG (reference sequence). CDR3 in DNA: TGTGCCTGGAGTGTGGGGGGATTTCAAGAGACCCAGTACTTC. Encoded protein: CAWSVGGFQETQYF. Full variable domain (outside the CDR3, taken from reference TRBV30 and TRBJ2-5): SQTIHQWPATLVQPVGSPLSLECTVEGTSNPNLYWYRQAAGRGLQLLFYSVGIGQISSEVPQNLSASRPQDRQFILSSKKLLLSDSGFYLCAWSVGGFQETQYFGPGTRLLVL.

This clonotype was detected only a few times. CDR3 in DNA: TGTGCCAGCAGCACGGGGACTAGCGCAGATACGCAGTATTTT. Its protein is CASSTGTSADTQYF. The chain combines TRBV7-2 with TRBJ2-3, with TRBD2 identical over 10 bases. This CDR3 has 14 amino acids. The V gene end was trimmed by 5 bases and the J gene end by 4 bases; junction bases not matched to a gene: 3. Germline CDR1 and CDR2: SGHTA and FQGNSA.

This clonotype was observed a few times. The chain uses TRBV7-3 and TRBJ1-5, with a weak D call TRBD1 (5 bases). V was cut by 2 bases and J by 4 bases, with 12 bases left in between. CDR1 SGHTA and CDR2 FQGTGA come from the germline V gene. The CDR3 is made up of 15 amino acids. CDR3 DNA sequence: TGTGCCAGCAGCTTAGCGGGGGAGCCTAATCAGCCCCAGCATTTT. This codes for CASSLAGEPNQPQHF.

This clonotype was detected a few times. This chain joins TRBV5-1 and TRBJ1-2; TRBD1 might be the D (6 bases). This CDR3 is 15 amino acids long. V was clipped by 0 bases and J by 0 bases, with 9 bases between them. The germline gives CDR1 SGHRS, CDR2 YFSETQ. Here the CDR3 reads CASSLDPGANYGYTF. The CDR3 DNA reads as TGCGCCAGCAGCTTGGATCCAGGGGCTAACTATGGCTACACCTTC. Combining the CDR3 with reference TRBV5-1 and TRBJ1-2 gives the whole variable domain KAGVTQTPRYLIKTRGQQVTLSCSPISGHRSVSWYQQTPGQGLQFLFEYFSETQRNKGNFPGRFSGRQFSNSRSEMNVSTLELGDSALYLCASSLDPGANYGYTFGSGTRLTVV.

This clonotype came up a few times. The chain combines TRBV27 with TRBJ1-5; D unclear. CDR3 length: 12 residues. Germline CDR1 reads MNHEY; CDR2 reads SMNVEV (reference sequence). V was cut by 6 bases and J by 6 bases, with 9 bases left in between. The CDR3, as DNA: TGTGCCAGCAGGGATGGACGTCAGCCCCAGCATTTT. Protein sequence: CASRDGRQPQHF.

Only a few counts were recorded for this clonotype. This rearrangement joins TRBV7-9 to TRBJ2-3; TRBD2 matches at 13 bases. Germline trimming cut 5 bases from V and 6 bases from J; bases unmatched to any gene: 8. Germline values: CDR1 SEHNR, CDR2 FQNEAQ (reference sequence). The CDR3 length is 16 residues. CDR3 sequence reads: CASSLLAGGSADTQYF. The CDR3 DNA reads as TGTGCCAGCAGCCTACTAGCGGGAGGGTCCGCGGATACGCAGTATTTT.

This clonotype was observed a few times. A read error may produce the germline difference seen at one junction end. The chain uses TRBV28 and TRBJ1-2; 7 bases map to TRBD1. Per the germline V gene, CDR1 is MDHEN and CDR2 is SYDVKM. The CDR3 runs 13 residues. CDR3 in DNA: TGTGCCAGCAGTTTGGGGCAGGGGGGAAGGGGCGTCTTC. This gives the protein CASSLGQGGRGVF.

This clonotype was picked up a small number of times. In DNA form, the CDR3 reads TGTGCCAGCAGTCCGGGGGACTGGGAAAAACTGTTTTTT. Residues: CASSPGDWEKLFF. The chain has TRBV3-1 and TRBJ1-4; D is perhaps TRBD1 (5 bases). This CDR3 region has 13 residues. V was trimmed by 6 bases and J by 8 bases, leaving 13 bases between them. Germline CDR1 and CDR2: LGHDT and YNNKEL (reference sequence).

This clonotype was recorded a few times. The chain employs TRBV7-9 and TRBJ2-1, with TRBD2 identical over 7 bases. Germline loops: CDR1 SEHNR, CDR2 FQNEAQ (reference sequence). J lost 5 bases, V lost 1 base, and 5 bases had no gene match. The CDR3 sequence is 15 residues long. CDR3 in DNA: TGTGCCAGCAGCTTAGTTACTAGCGTGGACAATGAGCAGTTCTTC. Translation: CASSLVTSVDNEQFF. The variable domain in full, with the rest retrieved from reference TRBV7-9 and TRBJ2-1, is DTGVSQNPRHKITKRGQNVTFRCDPISEHNRLYWYRQTLGQGPEFLTYFQNEAQLEKSRLLSDRFSAERPKGSFSTLEIQRTEQGDSAMYLCASSLVTSVDNEQFFGPGTRLTVL.

There are many counts of this clonotype. This rearrangement joins TRBV10-3 to TRBJ2-5; TRBD2 agrees at 14 bases. V was clipped by 5 bases and J by 1 base; unmatched bases: 6. Germline V gene data show CDR1 as ENHRY and CDR2 as SYGVKD. The CDR3 spans 17 residues. The CDR3 protein is CAISLGLAGDSQETQYF. The CDR3 DNA follows: TGTGCCATCAGTCTGGGACTAGCGGGAGATAGCCAAGAGACCCAGTACTTC.

V usage is TRBV30 and J usage is TRBJ2-7; TRBD2 might be the D (6 bases). The CDR3 length is 14 residues. Trimming took off 3 bases at V and 2 bases at J, with 14 bases between the two ends. Germline V gene sequence: CDR1 GTSNPN, CDR2 SVGIG (reference sequence). Here the CDR3 DNA reads TGTGCCTGGAGAAGACTAGATCGCGCCTACGAGCAGTACTTC. Protein sequence: CAWRRLDRAYEQYF.

J is TRBJ2-7 and V is TRBV6-2 or TRBV6-3; tentatively, D is TRBD2 (6 bases). The CDR3 is 14 amino acids. CDR1 is MNHEY, CDR2 SVGEGT, per germline. Trimming left V 8 bases short and J 3 bases short, with 17 bases between. The CDR3 region has the DNA TGTGCCAGCGTGAATGGGGGACTCGACTACGAGCAGTACTTC. Translation: CASVNGGLDYEQYF.

The chain combines TRBV7-3 with TRBJ2-1, with a tentative D call TRBD2 (6 bases). CDR1 is SGHTA and CDR2 is FQGTGA in the germline V gene. The CDR3 totals 15 residues. V was pared by 5 bases and J by 5 bases, with 16 bases between. CDR3 in amino acids: CASSIPGLSNNEQFF. The CDR3 nucleotides read TGTGCCAGCAGCATCCCGGGACTTAGTAACAATGAGCAGTTCTTC.

In its sample, this clonotype was seen a few times. V gene TRBV4-1 combines with J gene TRBJ2-5; D not certain. The ends were cut back, 0 bases at V and 2 bases at J, with 10 bases in the middle. The germline V gene has CDR1 MGHRA and CDR2 YSYEKL. The CDR3 spans 15 residues. Here the CDR3 reads CASSQEVATQETQYF. CDR3 coding DNA: TGCGCCAGCAGCCAAGAGGTGGCGACACAAGAGACCCAGTACTTC.

This clonotype was seen many times. The rearrangement joins TRBV7-2 to TRBJ2-1; 7 positions match TRBD2. Germline V gene data show CDR1 as SGHTA and CDR2 as FQGNSA. The ends lost 5 bases at V and 4 bases at J; junction bases unmatched: 8. There are 15 residues in the CDR3. CDR3 protein: CASSPEAGEYNEQFF. CDR3 DNA sequence: TGTGCCAGCAGCCCCGAGGCGGGAGAGTACAATGAGCAGTTCTTC.

The CDR3 sequence is CASSFSRDTNEQYF. CDR3 DNA sequence: TGCGCCAGCAGCTTTAGCAGGGATACAAACGAGCAGTACTTC. The chain recombines TRBV5-1 with TRBJ2-7, with TRBD1 as a possible D gene (5 bases). The CDR3 consists of 14 residues. Germline CDR1 is SGHRS and CDR2 is YFSETQ. The V gene lost 2 bases and the J gene lost 5 bases, with 14 bases spanning the gap.

V and J are TRBV29-1 and TRBJ2-3; D not certain. This CDR3 is 14 amino acids long. Trimming pared 4 bases from V and 5 bases from J, leaving 16 bases between. Germline V gene lookup returns CDR1 SQVTM and CDR2 ANQGSEA. The CDR3 loop is CSVAPRQVVDTQYF. The CDR3 DNA follows: TGCAGCGTTGCCCCTCGGCAGGTGGTAGATACGCAGTATTTT.